This TCR beta chain was retrieved from a study of blood T cell repertoires in COVID-19. Looking at the study overall: The United States, Italy and Spain were the sources of the acute and convalescent COVID-19 samples. From T cells, B-cell-depleted T cells, or PBMCs came the material, which was cDNA or gDNA.

Authors' data handling: Nucleated cell number was recorded as an estimate derived from reference gene primer amplification. Produced via immunoSEQ multiplex PCR; TCRdb's table is partial and in-frame only. V, J and clone size reflect that table, while D and trimming were determined from the DNA. The sample carries 100,000 to 150,000 clones, approximately 88% recorded once. A note on this clone: A junction end diverges from the germline sequence, so it may reflect a read error.

Germline CDR1 and CDR2: SSHAT and FNYEAQ (reference sequence). CDR3 size: 16 residues. The rearrangement joins TRBV7-7 to TRBJ1-3; possible D gene TRBD1, 6 bases. The source of this sequence is a man aged 50-60 years with acute or convalescent COVID-19. Sequenced: peripheral blood. The DNA of the CDR3 is TGTGCTAGCAGCCCCTCAGCGACAGGAGCGGGAAACACCATATATTTT. This translates into CASSPSATGAGNTIYF.